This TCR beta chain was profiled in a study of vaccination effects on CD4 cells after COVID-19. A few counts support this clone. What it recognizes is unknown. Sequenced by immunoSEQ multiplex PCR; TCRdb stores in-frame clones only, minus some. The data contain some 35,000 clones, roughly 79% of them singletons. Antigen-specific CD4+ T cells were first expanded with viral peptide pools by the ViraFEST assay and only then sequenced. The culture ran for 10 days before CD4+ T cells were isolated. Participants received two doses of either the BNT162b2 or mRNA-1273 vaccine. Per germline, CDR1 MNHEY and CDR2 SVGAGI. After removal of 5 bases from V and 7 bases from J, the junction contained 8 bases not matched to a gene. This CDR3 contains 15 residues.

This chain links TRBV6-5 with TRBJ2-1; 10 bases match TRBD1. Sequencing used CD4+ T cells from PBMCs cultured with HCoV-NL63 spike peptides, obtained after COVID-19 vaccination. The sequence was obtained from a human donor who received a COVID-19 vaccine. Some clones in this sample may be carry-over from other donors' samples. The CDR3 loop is CASSTRDRGRNEQFF. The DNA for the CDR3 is TGTGCCAGCAGTACCCGGGACAGGGGAAGGAATGAGCAGTTCTTC.